This T cell receptor (beta chain) was captured in a study of blood T cell repertoires in COVID-19. Under the authors' procedure: Researchers report that nucleated cell counts were estimated from reference gene primer amplification. The repertoire was sequenced with immunoSEQ multiplex PCR; TCRdb's copy has only in-frame clones and lacks some. The DNA was the basis for D and trimming; V, J and clone size are from that table. This table has around 70,000 clones, about 88% appearing once. The length of the CDR3 is 15 residues. The J segment lost 7 bases and the V segment lost 0 bases, leaving 6 bases of the junction unmatched. Germline values: CDR1 SGDLS, CDR2 YYNGEE.

Sequences were obtained from peripheral blood. This chain connects TRBV9 to TRBJ1-4, with 7 bases lining up with TRBD1. The clonotype was recovered from a human donor in a cohort sampled during active COVID-19. CDR3 in DNA: TGTGCCAGCAGCGTAGAAGAGGGGGCGCCTGAAAAACTGTTTTTT. Residues: CASSVEEGAPEKLFF.